This TCR beta chain was retrieved from a study of regulatory T cells in long-lasting Graves disease. In its sample, this clonotype was seen many times. What it binds is not known. Library construction for TCR beta used iRepertoire HTBI primers and Arm-PCR of CDR3 regions. TCRdb redid the calling of the multiplex PCR reads with MiXCR, one entry per CDR3 protein. Of about 470,000 distinct CDR3 sequences listed, 20% to 25% were seen once; the top ten hold approximately 6.4%. Time point in this sample: persistent/refractory GD, antithyroid drugs over 5 years with positive TRAb. RNA extracted from PBMCs served as the sequencing template. General study findings and limits: Those with persistent Graves' had less TCR diversity than newly diagnosed patients. Fewer public clonotypes were shared by new patients (around 960) than by persistent patients (roughly 2,500).

Germline CDR1 reads MNHEY; CDR2 reads SMNVEV (reference sequence). CDR3 length: 13 amino acids. J gave up 5 bases and V 5 bases, and 5 bases lay outside the gene matches. The chain uses TRBV27 and TRBJ2-7; 8 bases are shared with TRBD1. The source was peripheral blood mononuclear cells (PBMCs), collected when the disease was refractory, from a patient treated with antithyroid drugs. This TCR derives from a female donor with Graves disease. CDR3 bases: TGTGCCAGCAGTCGGACAGGGATCAACGAGCAGTACTTC. Translation gives CASSRTGINEQYF.